Following are 28 T cell receptor beta chains from one sample sequenced in a study of blood T cells in healthy people across ages. The authors ran a second PCR of roughly 7 to 11 cycles using a sample-barcoded 5' primer and a J-beta primer mix. TCRdb redid the calling of the 5' RACE reads with MiXCR, one entry per CDR3 protein. The data contain 600,000 or so distinct CDR3 sequences, under 25% of them seen just once; the ten biggest clones take up roughly 3.7%. Specimen: blood. The receptor source for this set is a man in his 70s in good health.

V gene TRBV5-6 combines with J gene TRBJ2-2; weak D call: TRBD2 (5 bases). From germline, CDR1 is SGHDT and CDR2 YYEEEE. This CDR3 comprises 15 residues. V gave up 0 bases and J gave up 5 bases, with 11 bases separating them. The CDR3 reads CASSLVGERTGELFF. Written as DNA, the CDR3 is TGTGCCAGCAGCTTGGTTGGGGAGAGGACCGGGGAGCTGTTTTTT.

This clonotype has only a few counts. The chain recombines TRBV20-1 with TRBJ2-5; 7 nucleotides line up with TRBD1. Matching the DNA end better, TRBJ2-7 makes the J call doubtful. There are 14 residues in the CDR3. Germline CDR1 is DFQATT and CDR2 is SNEGSKA (reference sequence). The CDR3 here is CSARVEQGQYEQYF. The CDR3 DNA follows: TGCAGTGCTCGAGTGGAACAGGGACAGTACGAGCAGTACTTC.

This chain joins TRBV5-6 and TRBJ2-5, with 8 positions matching TRBD1. Germline lookup yields CDR1 SGHDT and CDR2 YYEEEE. J was trimmed by 3 bases and V by 6 bases; bases with no gene match: 16. The CDR3 consists of 17 residues. The CDR3 protein is CASTPQGAGRYKETQYF. The DNA for the CDR3 is TGTGCCAGCACCCCTCAGGGGGCGGGCCGGTACAAAGAGACCCAGTACTTC.

This clonotype was seen only a few times. The chain uses TRBV12-3 or TRBV12-4 and TRBJ2-3; 8 bases align to TRBD2. With V trimmed by 7 bases and J by 0 bases, 6 bases remained unmatched. CDR3 length: 15 residues. Here the CDR3 reads CASTKSSGSTDTQYF. DNA of the CDR3: TGTGCCAGCACCAAATCTAGCGGGAGCACAGATACGCAGTATTTT.

This clonotype has ten or more counts. The V gene is TRBV14, the J gene TRBJ2-5; D ambiguous. The germline V gene has CDR1 SGHDN and CDR2 FVKESK. The ends were cut back, 2 bases at V and 2 bases at J, with 6 bases in the middle. The CDR3 is made up of 13 amino acids. The CDR3, as DNA: TGTGCCAGCAGCCAATCAGTTCAAGAGACCCAGTACTTC. It codes for CASSQSVQETQYF.

Details on this clonotype: This may arise from a read error, as a much more abundant clone is one base away. The V call is TRBV5-5, the J call TRBJ1-1; D call uncertain. The germline V gene has CDR1 SGHKS and CDR2 YYEKEE (reference sequence). The CDR3 is 12 residues long. The CDR3 DNA follows: TGTGCCAGCGAGATCAGAAAAACCGAAGCTCTCTTT. Encoded protein: CASEIRKTEALF.

The V and J genes are TRBV14 and TRBJ2-7; possible D gene TRBD2, 5 bases. Germline lookup yields CDR1 SGHDN and CDR2 FVKESK. CDR3 size: 13 residues. V was clipped by 0 bases and J by 3 bases, with 6 bases between them. This CDR3 is CASSQDEGYEQYF. The DNA of the CDR3 is TGTGCCAGCAGCCAAGACGAGGGCTACGAGCAGTACTTC.

This clonotype has at least ten counts. This sequence joins TRBV3-1 and TRBJ2-5; D not resolved. The CDR3 extends over 12 amino acids. Trimming took 1 base from V and 4 from J, leaving 4 bases between them. Per germline, CDR1 LGHDT and CDR2 YNNKEL (reference sequence). CDR3 nucleotides: TGTGCCAGCAGCCAAGTAGTAGAGACCCAGTACTTC. Residues: CASSQVVETQYF.

This chain uses TRBV6-2 or TRBV6-3 with TRBJ2-6; no clear D gene. Germline lookup yields CDR1 MNHEY and CDR2 SVGEGT. The CDR3 totals 14 residues. V lost 2 bases, J lost 6 bases, and 8 bases lay in between. The CDR3 coding sequence is TGTGCCAGCAGTTACGGGTTAGCGGCCAACGTCCTGACTTTC. Residues: CASSYGLAANVLTF.

V and J are TRBV6-2 or TRBV6-3 and TRBJ2-5; 7 bases align to TRBD1. In germline, CDR1 is MNHEY, CDR2 SVGEGT. Unmatched junction bases numbered 3, after V lost 4 bases and J lost 7 bases. The CDR3 is 12 residues long. The CDR3 DNA reads as TGTGCCAGCAGTTTCTCAGGGGGGACCCAGTACTTC. As protein: CASSFSGGTQYF.

CDR3 bases: TGTGCCAGCAGTGTCCAAGCAGATACGCAGTATTTT. Translating gives CASSVQADTQYF. This chain joins TRBV2 and TRBJ2-3; D not resolved. The CDR3 has 12 residues. Deletions cut 4 bases from V and 4 bases from J, with 6 bases between. Germline V CDR1 and CDR2: SNHLY, FYNNEI.

V is TRBV7-9 and J is TRBJ2-7, with TRBD1 matching 7 bases. This CDR3 region has 15 residues. CDR1 SEHNR and CDR2 FQNEAQ come from the germline V gene (reference sequence). With V trimmed by 7 bases and J by 2 bases, 11 bases remained unmatched. In DNA form, the CDR3 reads TGTGCCAGCACCAATCTCCCGGGACAGACCTACGAGCAGTACTTC. Its protein is CASTNLPGQTYEQYF.

This clonotype has more than one count but fewer than ten. CDR3 DNA: TGTGCCAGCAGTTTGCCCACGATGAACACTGAAGCTTTCTTT. Amino acid sequence: CASSLPTMNTEAFF. V usage is TRBV12-3 or TRBV12-4 and J usage is TRBJ1-1; D gene uncertain. Trimming removed 3 bases from V and 0 bases from J, with 8 bases in between. The CDR3 is made up of 14 amino acids.

The chain links TRBV6-5 to TRBJ2-6; 13 positions match TRBD2. CDR3 length: 16 residues. Germline CDR1 and CDR2: MNHEY and SVGAGI. V trimming: 11 bases; J trimming: 2 bases; junction bases outside the gene matches: 6. The CDR3: CAAMTSGGPGANVLTF. DNA for the CDR3: TGTGCCGCCATGACTAGCGGGGGGCCTGGGGCCAACGTCCTGACTTTC.

This clonotype was detected only a few times. The chain has TRBV9 and TRBJ2-5; no clear D. The J call may be in error: the DNA end matches TRBJ2-1 better. The CDR3 covers 12 residues. Germline CDR1 is SGDLS and CDR2 is YYNGEE. Here the CDR3 reads CASSVDNNEQFF. In nucleotides, the CDR3 is TGTGCCAGCAGCGTAGATAACAATGAGCAGTTCTTC.

CDR3 nucleotides: TGTGCCAGTAGTATCGGGGGCAGAAGGCAAGAGACCCAGTACTTC. Translated: CASSIGGRRQETQYF. This rearrangement joins TRBV19 to TRBJ2-5; TRBD1 or TRBD2 may be the D gene (6 bases each). The CDR3 spans 15 residues. Trimming shortened V by 3 bases and J by 2 bases, and 13 bases separated the two germline ends. Germline V CDR1 and CDR2: LNHDA, SQIVND (reference sequence).

The rearrangement uses TRBV20-1 and TRBJ2-1, with TRBD2 matching over 10 bases. The CDR3 covers 16 residues. J was trimmed by 0 bases and V by 0 bases; bases with no gene match: 2. Germline V CDR1 and CDR2: DFQATT, SNEGSKA (reference sequence). CDR3 coding DNA: TGCAGTGCTAGAGATACTAGCGGGAACTCCTACAATGAGCAGTTCTTC. This gives the protein CSARDTSGNSYNEQFF.

This clonotype was counted only a few times. This chain links TRBV6-1 with TRBJ2-7; 7 bases align to TRBD2. Germline V gene sequence: CDR1 MNHNS, CDR2 SASEGT. The CDR3 totals 15 residues. Unmatched junction bases numbered 8, after V lost 6 bases and J lost 0 bases. CDR3 sequence: CASSPGTINSYEQYF. In DNA form, the CDR3 reads TGTGCCAGCAGCCCAGGGACTATAAACTCCTACGAGCAGTACTTC.

Note on this clonotype: This may be a read error, as it is one base from a much larger clone. V is TRBV6-6 and J is TRBJ2-1; D is ambiguous. The J call may be incorrect, as the DNA end agrees better with TRBJ2-7. In germline, CDR1 is MNHNY, CDR2 SVGAGI (reference sequence). CDR3 length: 12 residues. The CDR3: CANNPWRGEQYF. The CDR3 DNA reads TGTGCCAACAACCCATGGCGAGGCGAGCAGTACTTC.

This clonotype was seen a handful of times. The chain links TRBV7-3 to TRBJ2-5; possibly TRBD2 for D (5 bases). The V end lost 5 bases, the J end lost 5 bases, and 15 bases lay between the germline ends. Germline values: CDR1 SGHTA, CDR2 FQGTGA. This CDR3 comprises 14 residues. CDR3 bases: TGTGCCAGCAGCCCTCACGGCGGGTATGAGACCCAGTACTTC. Translation gives CASSPHGGYETQYF.

The chain links TRBV6-5 to TRBJ2-3; possibly TRBD1 or TRBD2 for D (6 bases each). The length of the CDR3 is 13 residues. V lost 5 bases, J lost 4 bases, and 10 bases lay in between. Germline V CDR1 and CDR2: MNHEY, SVGAGI. CDR3: CASSHGGPDTQYF. DNA for the CDR3: TGTGCCAGCAGTCACGGGGGCCCAGATACGCAGTATTTT.

In this sample, this clonotype turned up a few times. For the CDR3, the DNA is TGCGCCAGCAGAATTGGCGGGAGTTGGATTGAGACCCAGTACTTC. This encodes CASRIGGSWIETQYF. The chain is built from TRBV5-1 and TRBJ2-5; 7 nucleotides agree with TRBD2. With 5 bases clipped from V and 5 bases from J, the junction kept 12 bases outside the gene matches. Germline V gene sequence: CDR1 SGHRS, CDR2 YFSETQ. The CDR3 runs to 15 residues.

This clonotype showed up just a few times. The chain recombines TRBV5-1 with TRBJ2-3; 8 bases fit TRBD2. V shed 1 base, J shed 2 bases, and the junction held 3 bases outside the gene matches. This CDR3 has 15 residues. Germline V lookup: CDR1 SGHRS, CDR2 YFSETQ. For the CDR3, the DNA is TGCGCCAGCAGCTTGACTAGCGGCCCCACAGATACGCAGTATTTT. This gives the protein CASSLTSGPTDTQYF. Together with reference TRBV5-1 and TRBJ2-3, the CDR3 gives the full variable domain: KAGVTQTPRYLIKTRGQQVTLSCSPISGHRSVSWYQQTPGQGLQFLFEYFSETQRNKGNFPGRFSGRQFSNSRSEMNVSTLELGDSALYLCASSLTSGPTDTQYFGPGTRLTVL.

This clonotype was observed a handful of times. The chain combines TRBV12-3 or TRBV12-4 with TRBJ2-7; D assignment may be TRBD1 or TRBD2 (5 bases each). CDR3 length: 12 residues. The V end was cut by 5 bases, the J end by 6 bases, with 11 bases between. The CDR3 region is CASSTGQSEQYF. In DNA, the CDR3 is TGTGCCAGCAGTACGGGGCAATCCGAGCAGTACTTC.

This clonotype was found many times. The chain couples TRBV12-3 or TRBV12-4 to TRBJ2-5; 9 bases match TRBD1. The CDR3 consists of 15 residues. The ends lost 5 bases at V and 2 bases at J; junction bases unmatched: 6. The CDR3 DNA reads TGTGCCAGCAGTCTCAGGACAGGGGCTCAAGAGACCCAGTACTTC. It is translated as CASSLRTGAQETQYF.

In its sample, this clonotype was seen a few times. The rearrangement joins TRBV15 to TRBJ2-7, with D uncertain. The CDR3 has 15 amino acids. Germline V gene sequence: CDR1 LNHNV, CDR2 YYDKDF (reference sequence). Trimming removed 0 bases at V and 2 bases at J, with 11 bases between. As DNA, the CDR3 is TGTGCCACCAGCAGAGATTTGGGGAATGCCTACGAGCAGTACTTC. This encodes CATSRDLGNAYEQYF.

This clonotype came up a few times. The gene calls are TRBV7-9 and TRBJ2-1; D may match TRBD1 or TRBD2 (5 bases each). The CDR3 length is 17 residues. Germline CDR1 reads SEHNR; CDR2 reads FQNEAQ (reference sequence). Trimming shortened V by 5 bases and J by 10 bases, and 27 bases separated the two germline ends. The CDR3 spells CASSTTRDEVLTYEQFF. CDR3 sequence (DNA): TGTGCCAGCAGCACAACTCGGGACGAAGTGTTGACCTACGAGCAGTTCTTC.

In its sample, this clonotype was seen a few times. This chain links TRBV4-3 with TRBJ1-1, with D unresolved. Germline V gene lookup returns CDR1 LGHNA and CDR2 YSLEER. There are 16 residues in the CDR3. V dropped 3 bases and J dropped 1 base, with 15 bases sitting between them. The CDR3 bases are TGCGCCAGCAGCCAGGTCTTACTAGGTGGGAACACTGAAGCTTTCTTT. Translated: CASSQVLLGGNTEAFF.